Listed here are 2 T cell receptor beta chains from one sample, sequenced in a study of T cells after yellow fever vaccination (dated by TCRdb to the late 2010s). The method behind the library was 5' RACE. For sequencing, an Illumina NovaSeq 6000 was employed. Using fastp trimming at Q25 and MiXCR clonotype assembly, TCRdb reanalyzed the public sequencing data and kept in-frame beta chains. Under each unique CDR3 protein, matching rows form one entry showing the most common genes and DNA. The sample table contains around 100,000 distinct CDR3 sequences; only one count was recorded for roughly 6% of them. Together, the top ten hold about 41% of the sample. Per the publication, the treatment or condition label means: live attenuated yellow fever vaccine strain. The sample was CD8+ T cells sorted from PBMCs, taken 10 days after the yellow fever booster vaccination. Receptors originate from a man aged 18 to 29 who received the YFV17D yellow fever vaccine.

This clonotype was observed a few times. The chain employs TRBV11-3 and TRBJ2-1, with D possibly TRBD1 on 5 matching bases. CDR3 size: 15 residues. Germline assignment: CDR1 SGHNT and CDR2 YENEEA. Trimming cost V 4 bases and J 9 bases, with 19 bases left between them. CDR3 sequence reads: CASSSLDSEGGEQFF. The CDR3 nucleotides read TGTGCCAGCAGCTCCCTCGACAGCGAAGGTGGTGAGCAGTTCTTC.

The sample holds a few counts of this clonotype. The chain carries TRBV6-5 and TRBJ1-1, with D unclear. The length of the CDR3 is 14 residues. Germline CDR1 and CDR2: MNHEY and SVGAGI. V was trimmed by 2 bases and J by 4 bases, leaving 11 bases between them. The CDR3 nucleotides are TGTGCCAGCAGTTACGTGGAAGGAAGCACTGAAGCTTTCTTT. Translated: CASSYVEGSTEAFF.